The clone carrying this T cell receptor (beta chain) has more than one count but fewer than ten. This entry belongs to a study of T cells in Graves' hyperthyroidism and ophthalmopathy. CDR3 length equals 13 residues. Per the germline V gene, CDR1 is LGHNT and CDR2 is FRNRAP. V gave up 7 bases and J gave up 2 bases, with 11 bases separating them. Researchers amplified the TCR beta CDR3 regions from RNA transcripts. Using the HTBI primer set, a first-round RT-PCR was run on the TCR CDR3. One entry per CDR3 protein, called by TCRdb with MiXCR from the multiplex PCR reads. Of about 600,000 distinct CDR3 sequences listed, about 14% are singletons.

The receptor was derived from a woman in her 50s with Graves' ophthalmopathy. Sequencing was carried out using blood. The chain carries TRBV12-5 and TRBJ1-2; unclear D gene. CDR3 amino acids: CASAREANYGYTF. The CDR3 DNA reads as TGTGCTAGTGCCAGAGAAGCCAACTATGGCTACACCTTC.